A selection of T cell receptor beta chains follows, all from one sample in a study of T cell clusters in autoimmune cytopenias. TCRdb reprocessed the multiplex PCR reads and keeps a single row for each CDR3 protein, giving no DNA. The table gives about 6,600 distinct CDR3 sequences; the top ten clones make up 4% to 5% of it. Input material: peripheral blood. Receptor source: a human donor with an autoimmune cytopenia or autoimmune hepatitis (not recorded which). The CDR3 runs from the conserved cysteine through the conserved F or W. Fields, in order: V gene, clone size, J gene, CDR3 protein. Clone size appears in some rows only: once, few, many, or a class for an expanded clone.

>TRBV5-6|medium-sized|TRBJ2-7
CASSSWDGTYEQYF
>TRBV6-4|-|TRBJ2-3
CASSDGGGSDTQYF
>TRBV2|-|TRBJ1-6
CASSERRQGDNSPLHF
>TRBV19|-|TRBJ1-2
CASSPRDRGHGYTF
>TRBV6-1|medium-sized|TRBJ1-1
CASSSTSGGTEAFF
>TRBV5-1|-|TRBJ2-1
CASRNTGTSVNEQFF
>TRBV27|medium-sized|TRBJ1-2
CASSLLGTGAGGYTF
>TRBV7-9|-|TRBJ2-5
CASGRQTARTETQYF
>TRBV7-2|-|TRBJ2-2
CASSLRGVVTGELFF
>TRBV5-1|-|TRBJ1-6
CASSLDGSSSYNSPLHF
>TRBV5-1|-|TRBJ2-7
CASSLATGQGGYYEQYF
>TRBV7-2|-|TRBJ2-2
CASSPRQGSGELFF
>TRBV19|medium-sized|TRBJ1-1
CASSTGLEAFF
>TRBV7-2|medium-sized|TRBJ2-2
CASSLVRTNTGELFF
>TRBV6-2/TRBV6-3|medium-sized|TRBJ1-2
CASTGSGGGAPGRTSSYGYTF
>TRBV10-3|-|TRBJ1-1
CAIKERGNTEAFF
>TRBV12-3/TRBV12-4|-|TRBJ2-5
CASSWRETQYF
>TRBV18|-|TRBJ1-2
CASSPRLDLNYGYTF